Following are 16 T cell receptor beta chains from one sample sequenced in a study of cytomegalovirus exposure and HLA in healthy donors. The PCR was carried out with 60 Vbeta primers and 13 Jbeta primers. Here immunoSEQ multiplex PCR was the method, and the copy in TCRdb shows in-frame clones only, minus some. Of approximately 89,000 clones in the sample, less than 75% were seen once. Material for sequencing was PBMCs. These receptors all come from a woman aged 30 to 39 in good health and CMV-seropositive.

The gene calls are TRBV29-1 and TRBJ2-7; 11 bases fit TRBD2. CDR1 SQVTM and CDR2 ANQGSEA come from the germline V gene. With 2 bases clipped from V and 4 bases from J, the junction kept 4 bases outside the gene matches. The CDR3 is made up of 14 amino acids. The CDR3 DNA reads as TGCAGCGTTGAATTGGCTAGCGGGGGGTACGAGCAGTACTTC. This sequence encodes CSVELASGGYEQYF.

The chain combines TRBV2 with TRBJ2-3; 16 bases align to TRBD2. The CDR3 extends over 18 amino acids. The trim removed 5 bases at V and 2 bases at J, leaving 7 bases unmatched. Germline V gene lookup returns CDR1 SNHLY and CDR2 FYNNEI. The CDR3 loop is CASSRPGLAGGTTDTQYF. DNA of the CDR3: TGTGCCAGCAGTCGACCGGGACTAGCGGGGGGGACCACAGATACGCAGTATTTT.

The chain combines TRBV27 with TRBJ1-4; 9 bases fit TRBD1. The CDR3 runs to 16 residues. CDR1 and CDR2 from the germline V gene are MNHEY and SMNVEV (reference sequence). The V and J ends lost 5 bases and 9 bases, in that order; junction bases with no gene match: 13. The DNA of the CDR3 is TGTGCCAGCAGTCCGATTCCCGGGACAGGGTTGCAAAAACTGTTTTTT. Protein: CASSPIPGTGLQKLFF. Drawing the rest from reference TRBV27 and TRBJ1-4, the complete variable domain is EAQVTQNPRYLITVTGKKLTVTCSQNMNHEYMSWYRQDPGLGLRQIYYSMNVEVTDKGDVPEGYKVSRKEKRNFPLILESPSPNQTSLYFCASSPIPGTGLQKLFFGSGTQLSVL.

V is TRBV30 and J is TRBJ2-5; no clear D. Germline lookup yields CDR1 GTSNPN and CDR2 SVGIG (reference sequence). The V end lost 0 bases, the J end lost 5 bases, and 4 bases lay between the germline ends. The CDR3 is 11 amino acids. Written as DNA, the CDR3 is TGTGCCTGGAGTGTTCTGGAGACCCAGTACTTC. This translates into CAWSVLETQYF.

This clone was observed a single time. The V and J genes are TRBV5-1 and TRBJ2-5, with 8 bases matching TRBD2. The CDR3 loop spans 14 amino acids. V lost 3 bases and J lost 5; bases outside the gene matches: 6. CDR1 SGHRS and CDR2 YFSETQ come from the germline V gene. Written as DNA, the CDR3 is TGCGCCAGCAGCTCGGGGACTAGAAGCGAGACCCAGTACTTC. The encoded protein is CASSSGTRSETQYF.

This clone has just one count. One end of the junction does not line up with germline, which may come from a read error. The chain is built from TRBV7-9 and TRBJ2-3; TRBD1 is a possible D gene (5 bases). The CDR3 has 16 residues. In germline, CDR1 is SEHNR, CDR2 FQNEAQ (reference sequence). This chain's CDR3 is CSSSLGALPTTDTQYF. DNA for the CDR3: TGTTCCAGCAGCTTAGGGGCACTCCCCACCACAGATACGCAGTATTTT.

This clone appeared a few times. The V gene is TRBV4-1, the J gene TRBJ2-1; 11 bases agree with TRBD2. This CDR3 region has 17 residues. The V segment lost 0 bases and the J segment 7 bases; nucleotides outside the gene matches: 8. Germline CDR1 is MGHRA and CDR2 is YSYEKL. CDR3 loop: CASSQDELAGGGNEQFF. DNA for the CDR3: TGCGCCAGCAGCCAAGATGAGCTAGCGGGGGGTGGGAATGAGCAGTTCTTC.

The V call is TRBV6-5, the J call TRBJ1-2; no definite D call. V was clipped by 0 bases and J by 2 bases, with 7 bases between them. This CDR3 region has 14 residues. Germline-derived CDR1 and CDR2 are MNHEY and SVGAGI. In DNA, the CDR3 is TGTGCCAGCAGTTACTCGGTCAGAAACTATGGCTACACCTTC. Protein sequence: CASSYSVRNYGYTF.

The chain employs TRBV7-3 and TRBJ2-1; 9 nucleotides line up with TRBD2. J lost 7 bases, V lost 4 bases, and 14 bases had no gene match. Germline V gene data show CDR1 as SGHTA and CDR2 as FQGTGA. This CDR3 contains 17 residues. The CDR3 protein is CASSSAPTSGLGNEQFF. For the CDR3, the DNA is TGTGCCAGCAGCTCAGCCCCGACTAGCGGATTGGGAAATGAGCAGTTCTTC.

This clone was found a few times. The genes are TRBV6-5 and TRBJ1-1; D uncertain. The CDR3 is 13 amino acids. V was cut by 7 bases and J by 1 base, with 10 bases left in between. CDR1 is MNHEY and CDR2 is SVGAGI in the germline V gene. CDR3 nucleotides: TGTGCCAGCAAGATCCAGGCGAACACTGAAGCTTTCTTT. It specifies CASKIQANTEAFF.

The chain links TRBV7-8 to TRBJ2-2; possible D gene TRBD1, 5 bases. Trimming removed 4 bases from V and 3 bases from J, with 9 bases in between. Germline V lookup: CDR1 SGHVS, CDR2 FQNEAQ. The CDR3 loop spans 14 amino acids. In nucleotides, the CDR3 is TGTGCCAGCAGCTCCGAAGGGGACACCGGGGAGCTGTTTTTT. Amino acids: CASSSEGDTGELFF.

The chain carries TRBV10-3 and TRBJ2-2; D unresolved. In germline, CDR1 is ENHRY, CDR2 SYGVKD. The CDR3 has 15 residues. The germline V and J ends were trimmed by 2 bases and 1 base, with 8 bases remaining between them. The CDR3 sequence is CAISEIILNTGELFF. The CDR3, as DNA: TGTGCCATCAGTGAGATAATATTGAACACCGGGGAGCTGTTTTTT.

V is TRBV5-8 and J is TRBJ1-5; the match to TRBD1 covers 8 bases. J gave up 7 bases and V 4 bases, and 7 bases lay outside the gene matches. This CDR3 is 14 amino acids long. The V gene's germline CDR1 is SGHTS and CDR2 YDEGEE. The CDR3 sequence: CASSPGQGRQPQHF. CDR3 sequence (DNA): TGTGCCAGCAGCCCCGGACAGGGAAGGCAGCCCCAGCATTTT.

This clone was found a few times. The chain is built from TRBV10-3 and TRBJ1-1, with a possible D match to TRBD1 (5 bases). Germline lookup yields CDR1 ENHRY and CDR2 SYGVKD. The CDR3 sequence is 15 residues long. The V end was cut by 2 bases, the J end by 4 bases, with 14 bases between. Here the CDR3 reads CAISENPGLSTEAFF. The CDR3 DNA sequence: TGTGCCATCAGTGAGAATCCAGGGTTGAGCACTGAAGCTTTCTTT.

The rearrangement joins TRBV11-3 to TRBJ1-4; TRBD1 matches 10 bases. The germline V gene encodes CDR1 SGHNT and CDR2 YENEEA. This CDR3 spans 14 amino acids. Losses at the gene ends were 7 bases for V and 5 bases for J; bases not matched to a gene: 4. The CDR3 sequence: CASTPDRGNEKLFF. In DNA, the CDR3 is TGTGCCAGCACCCCGGACAGGGGGAATGAAAAACTGTTTTTT. The complete variable domain, with remaining parts taken from reference TRBV11-3 and TRBJ1-4, reads EAGVVQSPRYKIIEKKQPVAFWCNPISGHNTLYWYLQNLGQGPELLIRYENEEAVDDSQLPKDRFSAERLKGVDSTLKIQPAELGDSAVYLCASTPDRGNEKLFFGSGTQLSVL.

The chain has TRBV11-2 and TRBJ2-3, with 8 bases identical to TRBD2. J gave up 2 bases and V 1 base, and 5 bases lay outside the gene matches. Germline V gene data show CDR1 as SGHAT and CDR2 as FQNNGV. The CDR3 loop spans 16 amino acids. The CDR3 loop reads CASSLGGGPNTDTQYF. The CDR3 nucleotides are TGTGCCAGCAGCTTAGGCGGGGGGCCCAACACAGATACGCAGTATTTT.